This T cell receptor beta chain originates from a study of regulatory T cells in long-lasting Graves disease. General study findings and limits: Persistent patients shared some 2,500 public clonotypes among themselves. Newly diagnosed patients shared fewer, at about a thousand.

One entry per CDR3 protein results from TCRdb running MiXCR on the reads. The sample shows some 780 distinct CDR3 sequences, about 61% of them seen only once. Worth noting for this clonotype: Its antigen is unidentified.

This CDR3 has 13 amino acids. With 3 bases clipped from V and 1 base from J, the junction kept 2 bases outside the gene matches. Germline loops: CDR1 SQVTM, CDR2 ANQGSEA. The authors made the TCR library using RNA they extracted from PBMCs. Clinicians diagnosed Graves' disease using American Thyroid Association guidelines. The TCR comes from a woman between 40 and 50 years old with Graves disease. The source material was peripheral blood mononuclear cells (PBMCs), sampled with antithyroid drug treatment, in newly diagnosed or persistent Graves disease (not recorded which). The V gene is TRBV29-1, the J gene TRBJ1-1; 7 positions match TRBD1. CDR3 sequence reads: CSVEGQWNTEAFF. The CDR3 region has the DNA TGCAGCGTTGAGGGACAGTGGAACACTGAAGCTTTCTTT.